The next 25 T cell receptor beta chains were all read from a single sample in a study of T cells in Graves' hyperthyroidism and ophthalmopathy. From RNA transcripts, TCR beta CDR3 regions were amplified. HTBI primers were the set used in a first-round RT-PCR of the TCR CDR3. MiXCR, run by TCRdb on the multiplex PCR reads, gives a single entry per CDR3 protein. The sample has roughly 420,000 distinct CDR3 sequences; 15% to 17% are singletons. The sequenced sample consisted of blood. The receptors stem from a woman aged 18 to 35 with Graves' hyperthyroidism.

This clonotype was found many times. V usage is TRBV28 and J usage is TRBJ2-7, with unresolved D. CDR1 and CDR2 from the germline V gene are MDHEN and SYDVKM. V was cut by 4 bases and J by 2 bases, with 12 bases left in between. The CDR3 sequence is 14 residues long. CDR3 coding DNA: TGTGCCAGCAGTTCCCGACCGAGGCCCTACGAGCAGTACTTC. This codes for CASSSRPRPYEQYF.

This chain uses TRBV10-2 with TRBJ2-7; 8 bases align to TRBD1. Germline-derived CDR1 and CDR2 are WSHSY and SAAADI. The CDR3 is 17 residues long. V trimming: 2 bases; J trimming: 5 bases; junction bases outside the gene matches: 14. The CDR3 DNA reads as TGCGCCAGCAGTGAGGCAGCGGTGGGACAGGCGAGAGACGAGCAGTACTTC. It encodes CASSEAAVGQARDEQYF.

This clonotype was counted ten times or more. This chain links TRBV20-1 with TRBJ1-1; a weak D match, TRBD1 (6 bases). Germline CDR1 DFQATT, CDR2 SNEGSKA (reference sequence). This CDR3 spans 14 amino acids. The V end was cut by 6 bases, the J end by 4 bases, with 18 bases between. The CDR3 DNA sequence: TGCAGTGCCCTTAAGACAGGAACGGCCACTGAAGCTTTCTTT. As protein: CSALKTGTATEAFF.

This clonotype was detected only once. A read error may be the cause here, since a much bigger clone is one base away. The chain uses TRBV6-5 and TRBJ2-7; TRBD2 matches 11 bases. The germline gives CDR1 MNHEY, CDR2 SVGAGI. The CDR3 consists of 15 residues. For the CDR3, the DNA is TGTGCCGGCAGTTACAGGGGACTAGCGGATTACGAGCAGTACTTC. This gives the protein CAGSYRGLADYEQYF.

This clonotype was detected many times. This chain uses TRBV12-3 or TRBV12-4 with TRBJ2-4; no firm D call. This CDR3 has 18 amino acids. V lost 1 base and J lost 2, with 18 bases in between. The DNA for the CDR3 is TGTGCCAGCAGTTTAGGAAAGGGCGGCCTGGGGACCAAAAACATTCAGTACTTC. Protein product: CASSLGKGGLGTKNIQYF.

This clonotype was recorded many times. One end of the junction does not line up with germline, which may come from a read error. The chain employs TRBV2 and TRBJ2-1; the D is unclear. The V gene's germline CDR1 is SNHLY and CDR2 FYNNEI. The CDR3 is 13 residues long. Here the CDR3 DNA reads TGTGCCAGCAGCGAAGACCCGTTTGTCGTGCAGTTCTTC. Translation gives CASSEDPFVVQFF. Filled out from reference TRBV2 and TRBJ2-1, the complete variable domain reads EPEVTQTPSHQVTQMGQEVILRCVPISNHLYFYWYRQILGQKVEFLVSFYNNEISEKSEIFDDQFSVERPDGSNFTLKIRSTKLEDSAMYFCASSEDPFVVQFFGPGTRLTVL.

This clonotype was counted a few times. The chain has TRBV28 and TRBJ1-2, with 8 bases aligning to TRBD1. CDR3 length: 15 amino acids. The germline CDR1 and CDR2 sequences are MDHEN and SYDVKM. V lost 6 bases, J lost 4 bases, and 10 bases stayed unmatched. The CDR3 is CASSWGGQGLYGYTF. CDR3 sequence (DNA): TGTGCCAGCAGCTGGGGTGGACAGGGCCTCTATGGCTACACCTTC.

This clonotype was counted many times. The rearrangement uses TRBV7-9 and TRBJ2-1; 9 nucleotides line up with TRBD2. The germline V gene has CDR1 SEHNR and CDR2 FQNEAQ (reference sequence). The V and J ends lost 8 bases and 4 bases, in that order; junction bases with no gene match: 3. The CDR3 has 13 amino acids. The CDR3 loop reads CASDLAGYNEQFF. CDR3 bases: TGTGCCAGCGACCTAGCGGGGTACAATGAGCAGTTCTTC.

In the case of this clonotype: This may come from a read error, since a much larger clone is one base off. V gene TRBV12-3 or TRBV12-4 combines with J gene TRBJ2-3, with D tentatively TRBD1 (5 bases). Trimming cost V 4 bases and J 1 base, with 6 bases left between them. The CDR3 loop spans 13 amino acids. The CDR3 loop is CASSCRGTDTQYF. CDR3 coding DNA: TGTGCCAGCAGTTGCAGGGGCACAGATACGCAGTATTTT.

This clonotype was counted at least ten times. The rearrangement links TRBV5-1 to TRBJ2-7; TRBD1 or TRBD2 may be the D gene (5 bases each). This CDR3 has 14 amino acids. CDR1 is SGHRS, CDR2 YFSETQ, per germline. The V end was cut by 3 bases, the J end by 3 bases, with 13 bases between. CDR3 sequence: CASSSPGRYYEQYF. In DNA, the CDR3 is TGCGCCAGCAGCTCTCCGGGACGGTACTACGAGCAGTACTTC.

V is TRBV14 and J is TRBJ2-1; TRBD1 matches at 10 bases. Germline V gives CDR1 SGHDN, CDR2 FVKESK. Losses at the gene ends were 4 bases for V and 9 bases for J; bases not matched to a gene: 9. The CDR3 is 15 residues long. The CDR3 DNA reads TGTGCCAGCAGCCGTACCGAGACAGGGGGCCCTGAGCAGTTCTTC. Translation: CASSRTETGGPEQFF.

The chain carries TRBV18 and TRBJ2-3, with D perhaps TRBD1 or TRBD2 (6 bases each). CDR1 and CDR2 (germline): KGHSH, LQKENI. The CDR3 runs 16 residues. Trimming took 3 bases from V and 1 from J, leaving 14 bases between them. CDR3 region: CASSPLGGEGTDTQYF. The CDR3 DNA is TGTGCCAGCTCACCGTTGGGGGGCGAGGGCACAGATACGCAGTATTTT. Using reference TRBV18 and TRBJ2-3 for the parts outside the CDR3, the full variable domain is NAGVMQNPRHLVRRRGQEARLRCSPMKGHSHVYWYRQLPEEGLKFMVYLQKENIIDESGMPKERFSAEFPKEGPSILRIQQVVRGDSAAYFCASSPLGGEGTDTQYFGPGTRLTVL.

This sequence joins TRBV5-1 and TRBJ2-1; D is uncertain. The V gene lost 0 bases and the J gene lost 8 bases, with 9 bases spanning the gap. Per germline, CDR1 SGHRS and CDR2 YFSETQ. The CDR3 is made up of 13 amino acids. This CDR3 reads CASSLARLDEQFF. The CDR3, as DNA: TGCGCCAGCAGCTTGGCACGGTTAGATGAGCAGTTCTTC.

The chain employs TRBV4-2 and TRBJ2-3, with 11 nucleotides matching TRBD2. Germline CDR1 is LGHNA and CDR2 is YNFKEQ. The CDR3 has 20 residues. After removal of 0 bases from V and 0 bases from J, the junction contained 11 bases not matched to a gene. The DNA for the CDR3 is TGTGCCAGCAGCCAAGATGAATTTCCTAGCGGGGGGATTAGCACAGATACGCAGTATTTT. Translation: CASSQDEFPSGGISTDTQYF.

V usage is TRBV6-4 and J usage is TRBJ1-2, with TRBD1 identical over 8 bases. Germline CDR1 and CDR2: MRHNA and SNTAGT. CDR3 length: 13 amino acids. Unmatched junction bases numbered 7, after V lost 4 bases and J lost 9 bases. CDR3 sequence (DNA): TGTGCCAGCAGTGGGCAGGGGGCTGATCGCTACACCTTC. Translating it yields CASSGQGADRYTF.

This clonotype has at least ten counts. The rearrangement uses TRBV5-1 and TRBJ2-1; D could derive from TRBD1 or TRBD2 (6 bases each). Germline loops: CDR1 SGHRS, CDR2 YFSETQ. With 4 bases removed from V and 6 bases from J, the gap between germline ends came to 17 bases. CDR3 length equals 15 residues. CDR3 protein: CASSPGGVNINEQFF. CDR3 bases: TGCGCCAGCAGCCCCGGGGGCGTCAACATCAATGAGCAGTTCTTC.

This clonotype was observed at least ten times. Here the CDR3 DNA reads TGTGCCATTTCGCGGGACAGTGGCGAAAAACTGTTTTTT. It translates to CAISRDSGEKLFF. This chain joins TRBV28 and TRBJ1-4; 7 bases agree with TRBD1. The CDR3 extends over 13 amino acids. Germline CDR1 reads MDHEN; CDR2 reads SYDVKM. Germline trimming cut 10 bases from V and 8 bases from J; bases unmatched to any gene: 10.

This clonotype occurred many times. CDR3 nucleotide sequence: TGTGCCAGCAGCTCCACAGGGGCACCCGGGCTCGAGCAGTACTTC. As protein: CASSSTGAPGLEQYF. The chain couples TRBV7-6 to TRBJ2-7; 7 bases are shared with TRBD1. The J segment lost 6 bases and the V segment lost 4 bases, leaving 12 bases of the junction unmatched. Germline-derived CDR1 and CDR2 are SGHVS and FNYEAQ. The CDR3 extends over 15 amino acids.

This clonotype was seen at least ten times. The rearrangement joins TRBV7-9 to TRBJ2-7, with 9 positions matching TRBD2. CDR1 SEHNR and CDR2 FQNEAQ come from the germline V gene (reference sequence). V shed 5 bases and J 3 bases; nucleotides not matched to a gene: 5. The CDR3 is made up of 14 amino acids. CDR3 DNA: TGTGCCAGCAGCCGTAGCGGGAGTCTCTACGAGCAGTACTTC. This sequence encodes CASSRSGSLYEQYF.

The table lists this clonotype with many counts. This chain joins TRBV11-2 and TRBJ1-1, with 8 positions matching TRBD1. J lost 5 bases, V lost 5 bases, and 7 bases had no gene match. CDR1 is SGHAT, CDR2 FQNNGV, per germline. The CDR3 covers 14 residues. CDR3 loop: CASSLTQGATEAFF. The CDR3, as DNA: TGTGCCAGCAGCCTTACGCAGGGGGCGACTGAAGCTTTCTTT.

This clonotype has ten or more counts. The chain carries TRBV27 and TRBJ2-7; perhaps D is TRBD1 or TRBD2 (7 bases each). Germline V lookup: CDR1 MNHEY, CDR2 SMNVEV (reference sequence). This CDR3 region has 16 residues. V gave up 5 bases and J gave up 0 bases, with 17 bases separating them. The CDR3 loop is CASSPQGGQSSYEQYF. The CDR3 region has the DNA TGTGCCAGCAGTCCTCAGGGGGGGCAGAGCTCCTACGAGCAGTACTTC.

Many counts were recorded for this clonotype. The rearrangement uses TRBV5-6 and TRBJ2-7; 7 bases align to TRBD1. V shed 4 bases and J 7 bases; nucleotides not matched to a gene: 11. Germline V gene data show CDR1 as SGHDT and CDR2 as YYEEEE. The length of the CDR3 is 14 residues. The DNA for the CDR3 is TGTGCCAGCAGCACGTACGACAGGGTGGAAGAGCAGTACTTC. Translated: CASSTYDRVEEQYF.

This clonotype was counted many times. The chain is built from TRBV3-1 and TRBJ2-1; no definite D call. Germline lookup yields CDR1 LGHDT and CDR2 YNNKEL (reference sequence). Trimming took off 2 bases at V and 7 bases at J, with 9 bases between the two ends. The CDR3 totals 13 residues. CDR3: CASSQFLLNEQFF. The CDR3 region has the DNA TGTGCCAGCAGCCAATTTCTTCTTAATGAGCAGTTCTTC.

This clonotype was recorded at least ten times. The V call is TRBV12-3 or TRBV12-4, the J call TRBJ2-3, with TRBD2 matching over 10 bases. The V and J ends lost 3 bases and 3 bases, in that order; junction bases with no gene match: 9. The CDR3 covers 17 residues. This CDR3 is CASSFQASGSRTDTQYF. The CDR3 bases are TGTGCCAGCAGTTTTCAGGCTAGCGGGAGTCGTACAGATACGCAGTATTTT.

The chain carries TRBV4-3 and TRBJ1-5, with 7 nucleotides matching TRBD1. The J segment lost 2 bases and the V segment lost 0 bases, leaving 4 bases of the junction unmatched. Germline CDR1 reads LGHNA; CDR2 reads YSLEER. The CDR3 is 16 residues long. The CDR3 bases are TGCGCCAGCAGCCAAGATATAGGGGGCGGCAATCAGCCCCAGCATTTT. Its protein is CASSQDIGGGNQPQHF.